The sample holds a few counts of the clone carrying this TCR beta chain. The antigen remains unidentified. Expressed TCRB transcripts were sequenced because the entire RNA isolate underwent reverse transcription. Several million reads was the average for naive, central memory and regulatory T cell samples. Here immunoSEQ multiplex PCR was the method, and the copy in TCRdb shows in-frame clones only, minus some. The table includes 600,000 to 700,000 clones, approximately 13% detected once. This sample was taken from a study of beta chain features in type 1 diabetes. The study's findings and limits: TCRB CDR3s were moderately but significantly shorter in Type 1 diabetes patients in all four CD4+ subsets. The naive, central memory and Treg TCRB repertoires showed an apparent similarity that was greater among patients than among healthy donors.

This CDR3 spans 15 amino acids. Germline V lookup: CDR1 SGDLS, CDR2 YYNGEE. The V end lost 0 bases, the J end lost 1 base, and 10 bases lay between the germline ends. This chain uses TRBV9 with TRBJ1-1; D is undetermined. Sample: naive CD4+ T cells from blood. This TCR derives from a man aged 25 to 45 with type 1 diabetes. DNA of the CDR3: TGTGCCAGCAGCGTAGAGTCAGTGAAGAACACTGAAGCTTTCTTT. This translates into CASSVESVKNTEAFF.